A selection of T cell receptor beta chains follows, all from one sample in a study of metastatic and nonmetastatic thyroid tumors. From the PCR reads, TCRdb re-called clones with MiXCR. Of over 35,000 clones listed, 17% are singletons. Specimen: tumor tissue. These receptors were taken from a female donor with papillary thyroid cancer or a benign thyroid nodule (not recorded which). Some clones in this sample may be carry-over from other donors' samples. CDR3s leave out the opening cysteine and the closing phenylalanine or tryptophan. Fields, in order: D gene, J gene, clone size, V gene, CDR3 protein. D genes are given only for firm matches. Size values are once, few and many counts, or a class for expanded clones, and some rows have none.

TRBD2,TRBJ2-7,many,TRBV4-3,ASSRTSGVYEQY
-,TRBJ2-6,many,TRBV5-1,ASSHLRGANVLT
-,TRBJ2-1,-,TRBV5-6,ASSLPGLDGEQF
-,TRBJ2-3,many,TRBV28,ASRGEGTDTQY
TRBD1,TRBJ1-5,many,TRBV7-6,ASSLGQGSNQPQH
-,TRBJ1-5,few,TRBV5-6,ASSSGLTFNQPQH
-,TRBJ2-7,many,TRBV27,ASSLMQSNEQY
-,TRBJ2-5,many,TRBV7-8,ASSRPGLSQETQY
TRBD1,TRBJ2-5,many,TRBV20-1,SAREDRFETQY
-,TRBJ2-3,many,TRBV29-1,SVARGVLNTDTQY
TRBD1,TRBJ2-7,many,TRBV3-1,ASSPAGTGYEQY
-,TRBJ1-3,many,TRBV18,ASSLGQTVSSGNTIY
TRBD1,TRBJ2-2,few,TRBV2,ATWSGQGFTGELF
-,TRBJ1-2,-,TRBV20-1,SARGLGTWGSVYGYT
-,TRBJ2-1,-,TRBV11-2,ASSLDGGTRGEQF
-,TRBJ2-7,many,TRBV7-9,ASSLDGRSYEQY
-,TRBJ2-5,-,TRBV12-3/TRBV12-4,ASSLLQGRDETQY
-,TRBJ1-1,many,TRBV12-3/TRBV12-4,ASSLTGSTVFTEAF
-,TRBJ2-3,few,TRBV24-1,ATSVSWGTDTQY
TRBD1,TRBJ2-3,-,TRBV30,AWSVGTGGLDTQY
-,TRBJ1-5,many,TRBV10-3,AIIEDSYSNQPQH
-,TRBJ1-5,many,TRBV28,ASSLLRGGQPQH